One sample yielded the 2 T cell receptor beta chains listed below, sequenced in a study of blood T cell repertoires in COVID-19. Assay: immunoSEQ multiplex PCR; the TCRdb copy retains only in-frame clones and omits some. This sample has hundreds of thousands of clones, with 75% to 85% found just once. The sample comprised peripheral blood. The receptors originated from a middle-aged man with active or convalescent COVID-19.

V and J are TRBV3-1 (or the pseudogene TRBV3-2) and TRBJ1-1; D is perhaps TRBD1 (6 bases). V lost 3 bases, J lost 10 bases, and 12 bases lay in between. Germline CDR1 and CDR2: LGHDT and YNNKEL (reference sequence). There are 12 residues in the CDR3. The CDR3 DNA reads TGTGCCAGCAGCCAGCACAGGGCGCGAGCTTTCTTT. This gives the protein CASSQHRARAFF.

This chain uses TRBV19 with TRBJ2-5; 8 nucleotides align to TRBD1. The trim removed 1 base at V and 5 bases at J, leaving 6 bases unmatched. This CDR3 comprises 15 residues. Germline CDR1 is LNHDA and CDR2 is SQIVND (reference sequence). Here the CDR3 DNA reads TGTGCCAGTAGTATAGTGGGGACAGGTGGCGAGACCCAGTACTTC. It encodes CASSIVGTGGETQYF.